The sequence of this TCR beta chain was determined in a study of shared clonotypes between healthy human individuals. General study findings and limits: Clonotypes that were shared across a few donors made up around 5% of naive CD4 clonotypes.

The CDR3 extends over 16 amino acids. Germline CDR1 reads MDHEN; CDR2 reads SYDVKM. Trimming took off 5 bases at V and 1 base at J, with 16 bases between the two ends. This clone was seen just once. The antigen is undetermined. Assay: immunoSEQ multiplex PCR; the TCRdb copy retains only in-frame clones and omits some. The sample includes about 2.5 million clones, roughly 92% seen only once; the top ten take around 0.38%. This sequence was found in a man aged 18 to 30 in good health. Some clones in this sample may be carry-over from other donors' samples. The rearrangement joins TRBV28 to TRBJ2-3, with D possibly matching TRBD2 (5 bases). Sequenced input: naive CD4+ T cells from PBMCs. The subset is: CD45RA+ positively selected. Written as DNA, the CDR3 is TGTGCCAGCAGTGCCCCCCGGGGTCGAGGCACAGATACGCAGTATTTT. Translated, it gives CASSAPRGRGTDTQYF.